These 26 T cell receptor beta chains originate from one sample sequenced in a study of T cell repertoires in cytomegalovirus infection. Their recognized antigens are unknown. One entry per CDR3 protein results from TCRdb running MiXCR on the reads. The sample has about 920,000 distinct CDR3 sequences, more than 25% seen once. The specimen comprised cultured CD8+ T cells from PBMCs, sampled from culture after CMV antigen stimulation. The receptors stem from a human donor in good health (CMV status not recorded). Some clones in this sample may be carry-over from other donors' samples.

This clonotype was counted a few times. The rearrangement joins TRBV4-1 to TRBJ2-5; 9 bases line up with TRBD1. The CDR3 is 16 amino acids. Looked up from germline, CDR1 is MGHRA and CDR2 is YSYEKL. The trim removed 0 bases at V and 5 bases at J, leaving 7 bases unmatched. The CDR3 bases are TGCGCCAGCAGCCAAGAGGCGACAGGGGGTCTGGAGACCCAGTACTTC. This translates into CASSQEATGGLETQYF.

This clonotype was observed at least ten times. The chain employs TRBV27 and TRBJ1-6, with D unclear. The V and J ends lost 0 bases and 7 bases respectively, with 10 bases between them. The CDR3 has 15 amino acids. Per the germline V gene, CDR1 is MNHEY and CDR2 is SMNVEV (reference sequence). CDR3 bases: TGTGCCAGCAGTTTATCAGGTTCTCCAAATTCACCCCTCCACTTT. It yields the protein CASSLSGSPNSPLHF.

The rearrangement joins TRBV2 to TRBJ1-6; 7 nucleotides align to TRBD1. CDR3 size: 16 residues. Germline CDR1 is SNHLY and CDR2 is FYNNEI. V lost 2 bases, J lost 4 bases, and 5 bases stayed unmatched. The CDR3 sequence is CASSESGTVYNSPLHF. The DNA of the CDR3 is TGTGCCAGCAGTGAATCCGGGACAGTGTATAATTCACCCCTCCACTTT. The full variable domain, rest sourced from reference TRBV2 and TRBJ1-6, is EPEVTQTPSHQVTQMGQEVILRCVPISNHLYFYWYRQILGQKVEFLVSFYNNEISEKSEIFDDQFSVERPDGSNFTLKIRSTKLEDSAMYFCASSESGTVYNSPLHFGNGTRLTVT.

Ten or more counts support this clonotype. V and J are TRBV6-6 and TRBJ2-1; possible D gene TRBD1, 5 bases. This CDR3 has 17 residues. The germline V gene encodes CDR1 MNHNY and CDR2 SVGAGI (reference sequence). The germline V and J ends were trimmed by 3 bases and 0 bases, with 15 bases remaining between them. Written as DNA, the CDR3 is TGTGCCAGCAGTTATCTCCAGGGTGGTAGCTCCTACAATGAGCAGTTCTTC. Its protein product is CASSYLQGGSSYNEQFF.

This clonotype was observed many times. The chain joins TRBV7-8 to TRBJ2-7; D not resolved. Germline lookup yields CDR1 SGHVS and CDR2 FQNEAQ. V was pared by 2 bases and J by 6 bases, with 14 bases between. CDR3 length: 14 amino acids. The CDR3 coding sequence is TGTGCCAGCAGCTTAAGGTCCCGGACGTCCGAGCAGTACGTC. As protein: CASSLRSRTSEQYV.

This clonotype was detected only a few times. V gene TRBV6-5 combines with J gene TRBJ1-2, with 8 nucleotides matching TRBD1. The CDR3 contains 15 residues. Per the germline V gene, CDR1 is MNHEY and CDR2 is SVGAGI. The ends lost 0 bases at V and 4 bases at J; junction bases unmatched: 4. CDR3 sequence: CASSYSDRAAYGYTF. The DNA for the CDR3 is TGTGCCAGCAGTTACTCGGACAGGGCCGCCTATGGCTACACCTTC.

The chain uses TRBV7-9 and TRBJ1-1, with TRBD1 matching over 7 bases. J was trimmed by 5 bases and V by 0 bases; bases with no gene match: 15. Germline CDR1 SEHNR, CDR2 FQNEAQ (reference sequence). The CDR3 runs to 18 residues. As DNA, the CDR3 is TGTGCCAGCAGCTTAGCGCTTCAACTATTTGACAGGGAAACTGAAGCTTTCTTT. This codes for CASSLALQLFDRETEAFF.

This chain joins TRBV28 and TRBJ2-1, with TRBD1 identical over 7 bases. This CDR3 contains 16 residues. Germline V CDR1 and CDR2: MDHEN, SYDVKM. The junction had 11 bases not matched to a gene; V was cut back by 6 bases and J by 3 bases. The CDR3 loop reads CASRLYGTDDYNEQFF. CDR3 coding DNA: TGTGCCAGCAGGCTCTACGGGACAGATGACTACAATGAGCAGTTCTTC.

This clonotype was detected many times. The chain employs TRBV7-2 and TRBJ1-6, with D uncertain. CDR1 and CDR2 from the germline V gene are SGHTA and FQGNSA. The CDR3 sequence is 16 residues long. Trimming left V 5 bases short and J 0 bases short, with 11 bases between. CDR3 nucleotides: TGTGCCAGCAGCCCCGAGGGATACTCCTATAATTCACCCCTCCACTTT. Translation gives CASSPEGYSYNSPLHF.

The chain is built from TRBV6-1 and TRBJ2-1; tentatively, D is TRBD1 (6 bases). The CDR3 is 15 residues long. Deletions cut 9 bases from V and 9 bases from J, with 24 bases between. The germline CDR1 and CDR2 sequences are MNHNS and SASEGT. The CDR3 protein is CASPPGVGAVGEQFF. DNA of the CDR3: TGTGCCAGTCCTCCTGGCGTGGGGGCCGTCGGTGAGCAGTTCTTC.

The rearrangement links TRBV7-8 to TRBJ1-2; D is uncertain. V was cut by 10 bases and J by 2 bases, with 14 bases left in between. This CDR3 is 13 amino acids long. Germline V gives CDR1 SGHVS, CDR2 FQNEAQ. Here the CDR3 reads CAIERVPNYGYTF. The CDR3 nucleotides are TGTGCCATCGAGAGGGTGCCCAACTATGGCTACACCTTC.

The gene calls are TRBV12-5 and TRBJ1-1; no firm D call. Per the germline V gene, CDR1 is LGHNT and CDR2 is FRNRAP. The CDR3 is 17 residues long. Between the trimmed V and J ends, which lost 4 bases and 2 bases, there was a span of 20 bases. The CDR3 sequence is CASGSTNLVQTNTEAFF. CDR3 coding DNA: TGTGCTAGTGGTTCTACAAACCTCGTTCAGACAAACACTGAAGCTTTCTTT.

Only a few counts were recorded for this clonotype. The CDR3 coding sequence is TGTGCCAGCAGTTTATCCGGTGGGGAATGGTACGAGCAGTACTTC. Translated: CASSLSGGEWYEQYF. The chain is built from TRBV27 and TRBJ2-7; D remains unclear. The CDR3 runs to 15 residues. The germline V gene encodes CDR1 MNHEY and CDR2 SMNVEV (reference sequence). V was trimmed by 0 bases and J by 4 bases, leaving 13 bases between them.

Concerning this clonotype itself: This may stem from a read error, because a much larger clone lies one nucleotide away. The chain joins TRBV7-2 to TRBJ1-5; 12 bases are shared with TRBD1. The germline V gene has CDR1 SGHTA and CDR2 FQGNSA. The length of the CDR3 is 15 residues. The CDR3 region is CVSSLGTGGDQPQHF. As DNA, the CDR3 is TGTGTCAGCAGCTTAGGGACAGGGGGCGATCAGCCCCAGCATTTT.

In this sample, this clonotype turned up a few times. V gene TRBV7-8 combines with J gene TRBJ1-5; 9 bases are a match to TRBD1. Unmatched junction bases numbered 8, after V lost 5 bases and J lost 0 bases. The CDR3 loop spans 17 amino acids. The germline gives CDR1 SGHVS, CDR2 FQNEAQ. Here the CDR3 reads CASSPGTGPYSNQPQHF. The CDR3 nucleotides read TGTGCCAGCAGCCCCGGGACAGGGCCTTATAGCAATCAGCCCCAGCATTTT. The complete variable domain, with remaining parts taken from reference TRBV7-8 and TRBJ1-5, reads GAGVSQSPRYKVAKRGQDVALRCDPISGHVSLFWYQQALGQGPEFLTYFQNEAQLDKSGLPSDRFFAERPEGSVSTLKIQRTQQEDSAVYLCASSPGTGPYSNQPQHFGDGTRLSIL.

This clonotype was observed many times. The V gene is TRBV27, the J gene TRBJ2-3, with 8 bases that match TRBD2. This CDR3 comprises 17 residues. V was clipped by 0 bases and J by 0 bases; unmatched bases: 5. Looked up from germline, CDR1 is MNHEY and CDR2 is SMNVEV (reference sequence). CDR3 loop: CASSLSGSGASTDTQYF. As DNA, the CDR3 is TGTGCCAGCAGTTTATCGGGTAGCGGGGCTAGCACAGATACGCAGTATTTT.

This clonotype was found a few times. The CDR3 coding sequence is TGTGCCAGTCAGAGGACAGGGGTGTACCAAGAGACCCAGTACTTC. Protein: CASQRTGVYQETQYF. V and J are TRBV19 and TRBJ2-5, with 9 bases that match TRBD1. Germline V gene lookup returns CDR1 LNHDA and CDR2 SQIVND (reference sequence). The CDR3 length is 15 residues. Trimming cost V 8 bases and J 0 bases; bases outside gene matches: 7.

Turning to this clonotype: Germline and junction disagree at one end, which may indicate a read error. This rearrangement joins TRBV6-4 to TRBJ1-2; 7 bases map to TRBD1. CDR1 and CDR2 (germline): MRHNA, SNTAGT. This CDR3 is 11 amino acids long. This chain's CDR3 is CVSSQGGGYTF. The DNA of the CDR3 is TGTGTCAGCAGTCAGGGGGGTGGCTACACCTTC.

This clonotype was observed a handful of times. This chain joins TRBV7-9 and TRBJ1-2; weak D call: TRBD1 (6 bases). The V and J ends lost 6 bases and 3 bases respectively, with 8 bases between them. Germline V gene lookup returns CDR1 SEHNR and CDR2 FQNEAQ (reference sequence). There are 12 residues in the CDR3. CDR3 region: CASRPGDYGYTF. CDR3 nucleotides: TGTGCCAGCAGACCAGGGGACTATGGCTACACCTTC. Drawing the rest from reference TRBV7-9 and TRBJ1-2, the complete variable domain is DTGVSQNPRHKITKRGQNVTFRCDPISEHNRLYWYRQTLGQGPEFLTYFQNEAQLEKSRLLSDRFSAERPKGSFSTLEIQRTEQGDSAMYLCASRPGDYGYTFGSGTRLTVV.

This sequence joins TRBV6-5 and TRBJ1-1; 7 positions match TRBD1. V was pared by 0 bases and J by 2 bases, with 21 bases of the junction left unmatched. The CDR3 runs 21 residues. CDR1 and CDR2 (germline): MNHEY, SVGAGI. The CDR3: CASSYSGTALPLLNQNTEAFF. The CDR3 DNA reads as TGTGCCAGCAGTTACTCTGGGACAGCTCTTCCCCTGTTGAACCAAAACACTGAAGCTTTCTTT.

The chain combines TRBV5-1 with TRBJ1-5; D unclear. Germline V gives CDR1 SGHRS, CDR2 YFSETQ. The CDR3 runs 10 residues. V lost 0 bases to trimming and J lost 14 bases, with 6 bases between them. CDR3 in amino acids: CASSLGKEHF. DNA of the CDR3: TGCGCCAGCAGCTTGGGGAAGGAGCATTTT.

J is TRBJ2-3 and V is TRBV20-1; 13 nucleotides align to TRBD2. The CDR3 totals 18 residues. From germline, CDR1 is DFQATT and CDR2 SNEGSKA (reference sequence). V lost 4 bases and J lost 6; bases outside the gene matches: 16. The CDR3 reads CSATGTSGGAGYLDTQYF. The CDR3 DNA reads as TGCAGTGCTACGGGAACTAGCGGGGGGGCCGGGTATCTCGATACGCAGTATTTT.

The chain carries TRBV12-3 or TRBV12-4 and TRBJ2-3; TRBD1 aligns across 8 bases. After removal of 5 bases from V and 2 bases from J, the junction contained 6 bases not matched to a gene. The CDR3 totals 15 residues. The DNA for the CDR3 is TGTGCCAGCAGTGTCAGGGGGCCCTACACAGATACGCAGTATTTT. It is translated as CASSVRGPYTDTQYF.

V usage is TRBV7-9 and J usage is TRBJ2-7; D is possibly TRBD2 (5 bases). Trimming pared 6 bases from V and 3 bases from J, leaving 12 bases between. The CDR3 runs 13 residues. From germline, CDR1 is SEHNR and CDR2 FQNEAQ (reference sequence). The CDR3, as DNA: TGTGCCAGCAGATCGGCCGGGGACTACGAGCAGTACTTC. Its translation: CASRSAGDYEQYF.

V usage is TRBV2 and J usage is TRBJ2-1, with a weak D call TRBD2 (7 bases). The CDR3 extends over 15 amino acids. V was pared by 3 bases and J by 5 bases, with 14 bases between. CDR1 is SNHLY and CDR2 is FYNNEI in the germline V gene. CDR3: CASSEWGGHDNEQFF. The CDR3, as DNA: TGTGCCAGCAGTGAGTGGGGGGGCCACGACAATGAGCAGTTCTTC. Filled out from reference TRBV2 and TRBJ2-1, the complete variable domain reads EPEVTQTPSHQVTQMGQEVILRCVPISNHLYFYWYRQILGQKVEFLVSFYNNEISEKSEIFDDQFSVERPDGSNFTLKIRSTKLEDSAMYFCASSEWGGHDNEQFFGPGTRLTVL.

This clonotype was counted at least ten times. This chain connects TRBV7-6 to TRBJ2-1, with D perhaps matching TRBD1 (5 bases). Germline CDR1 is SGHVS and CDR2 is FNYEAQ. The CDR3 length is 13 residues. The V gene lost 2 bases and the J gene lost 8 bases, with 10 bases spanning the gap. The CDR3: CASSLWIRDEQFF. CDR3 coding DNA: TGTGCCAGCAGCTTATGGATCAGGGATGAGCAGTTCTTC.